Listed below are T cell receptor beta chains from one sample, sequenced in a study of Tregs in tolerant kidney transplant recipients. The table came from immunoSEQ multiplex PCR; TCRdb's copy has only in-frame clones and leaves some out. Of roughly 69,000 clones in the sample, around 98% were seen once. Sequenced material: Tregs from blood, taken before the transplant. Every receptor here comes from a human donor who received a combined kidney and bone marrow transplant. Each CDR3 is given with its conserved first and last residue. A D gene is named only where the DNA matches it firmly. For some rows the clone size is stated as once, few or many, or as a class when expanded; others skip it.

CASSQDTQGPIQYF,TGCGCCAGCAGCCAAGATACCCAGGGCCCCATTCAGTACTTC,-,TRBJ2-4,-,TRBV4-3
CAISGFDPLGGDTQYF,TGTGCCATCAGTGGGTTCGACCCGCTTGGCGGAGATACGCAGTATTTT,-,TRBJ2-3,-,TRBV10-3
CASSLGIWGDEQFF,TGTGCCAGCAGCTTAGGAATTTGGGGGGATGAGCAGTTCTTC,-,TRBJ2-1,-,TRBV7-2
CASNLGGSYNEQFF,TGTGCCAGCAATTTGGGGGGTAGTTACAATGAGCAGTTCTTC,-,TRBJ2-1,-,TRBV2
CASSLWPRGGDTEAFF,TGTGCCAGCAGTTTATGGCCAAGGGGAGGGGACACTGAAGCTTTCTTT,once,TRBJ1-1,-,TRBV28
CASGSLSDFYGYTF,TGTGCCAGCGGGTCCCTTTCGGACTTCTATGGCTACACCTTC,once,TRBJ1-2,-,TRBV5-4
CASTRVESYEQYF,TGTGCCAGCACCAGGGTTGAATCTTACGAGCAGTACTTC,-,TRBJ2-7,-,TRBV11-2
CASSGRTDTQYF,TGTGCCAGCAGTGGCCGCACAGATACGCAGTATTTT,-,TRBJ2-3,-,TRBV28
CSVGLGTGPQFF,TGCAGCGTTGGCCTGGGGACAGGTCCGCAGTTCTTC,-,TRBJ2-1,TRBD1,TRBV29-1
CASSPTGYETQYF,TGTGCCAGCTCACCTACAGGGTACGAGACCCAGTACTTC,-,TRBJ2-5,-,TRBV18
CASSLRQGSEQYF,TGCGCCAGCAGCTTGCGACAGGGTAGTGAGCAGTACTTC,-,TRBJ2-7,TRBD1,TRBV5-1
CASSYGQGESNYGYTF,TGTGCCAGCAGCTACGGACAGGGGGAATCCAACTATGGCTACACCTTC,-,TRBJ1-2,TRBD1,TRBV5-4
CASSLTSASTDTQYF,TGTGCCAGCTCACTTACTAGCGCTAGCACAGATACGCAGTATTTT,-,TRBJ2-3,TRBD2,TRBV18
CASSTPGLAGTDTQYF,TGTGCCAGCAGTACACCGGGACTAGCAGGCACAGATACGCAGTATTTT,-,TRBJ2-3,TRBD2,TRBV2
CASSIGTGTGPLEQYF,TGTGCCAGTAGTATAGGCACCGGGACAGGACCGTTGGAGCAGTACTTC,-,TRBJ2-7,TRBD1,TRBV19
CASSWGLARDTQYF,TGTGCCAGCAGTTGGGGACTAGCAAGGGATACGCAGTATTTT,-,TRBJ2-3,TRBD2,TRBV27
CASSNQGNYGYTF,TGTGCCAGCAGTAATCAGGGAAACTATGGCTACACCTTC,-,TRBJ1-2,-,TRBV27
CASSSRTGRNEKLFF,TGCGCCAGCAGCTCGCGGACAGGGAGGAATGAAAAACTGTTTTTT,-,TRBJ1-4,TRBD1,TRBV5-1
CASTQGAGGNHNEQFF,TGCGCCAGCACACAGGGCGCGGGGGGGAATCACAATGAGCAGTTCTTC,-,TRBJ2-1,TRBD2,TRBV5-1
CSVQGSGANVLTF,TGCAGCGTTCAGGGCTCTGGGGCCAACGTCCTGACTTTC,few,TRBJ2-6,-,TRBV29-1
CASSLMRGLVGGYEQYF,TGTGCCAGCAGCTTAATGCGGGGACTAGTTGGGGGATACGAGCAGTACTTC,-,TRBJ2-7,TRBD2,TRBV11-2
CASSLYRGSYEQYF,TGTGCCAGCAGTTTATACAGGGGGTCATACGAGCAGTACTTC,-,TRBJ2-7,TRBD1,TRBV28
CASSSLDRVVSGNTIYF,TGTGCCAGCAGCTCCCTGGACAGGGTGGTATCTGGAAACACCATATATTTT,-,TRBJ1-3,TRBD1,TRBV7-2
CASSLEAGTFYEQYF,TGTGCCAGCAGCTTGGAGGCGGGAACTTTCTACGAGCAGTACTTC,-,TRBJ2-7,-,TRBV5-4
CAIRGQGYEQYF,TGTGCCATCAGGGGACAGGGGTACGAGCAGTACTTC,once,TRBJ2-7,TRBD1,TRBV10-3